This T cell receptor beta chain was profiled in a study of blood T cell repertoires in COVID-19. Across the study: Collection of acute and convalescent COVID-19 samples took place in the United States, Italy and Spain.

This clone was found a few times. Assay used: immunoSEQ multiplex PCR; TCRdb lists only in-frame clones, some missing. The sample yields some 250,000 clones, roughly 88% seen once. Looked up from germline, CDR1 is SEHNR and CDR2 is FQNEAQ (reference sequence). This CDR3 has 13 amino acids. V lost 7 bases, J lost 8 bases, and 10 bases stayed unmatched. The TCR sequence derives from a man in his forties with acute or convalescent COVID-19. Sequencing was carried out using peripheral blood. V is TRBV7-9 and J is TRBJ1-2; 7 nucleotides agree with TRBD1. The CDR3 nucleotides read TGTGCCAGCAAATTAGAGGGGGCTCGGGGCTACACCTTC. This translates into CASKLEGARGYTF.